One sample yielded the 12 T cell receptor beta chains listed below, sequenced in a study of T-cell memory formation after mild COVID-19. TCRdb passed the 5' RACE reads through MiXCR, listing each CDR3 protein once. The data show under 550,000 distinct CDR3 sequences, around a sixth seen once. Sequenced input: PBMCs or a T cell subset sorted from them (not recorded which). All receptors come from an adult woman who had mild COVID-19 (a few samples of this study predate the infection). Cell type and time point are not known.

This chain connects TRBV29-1 to TRBJ2-7, with 7 bases identical to TRBD1. V lost 4 bases to trimming and J lost 3 bases; unmatched junction nucleotides: 3. The CDR3 runs 12 residues. Germline CDR1 reads SQVTM; CDR2 reads ANQGSEA. CDR3 loop: CSVGQGFYEQYF. In DNA form, the CDR3 reads TGCAGCGTTGGACAGGGTTTCTACGAGCAGTACTTC.

This clonotype showed up just a few times. This chain joins TRBV6-1 and TRBJ1-2; 8 bases align to TRBD1. The CDR3 sequence is 13 residues long. Germline V CDR1 and CDR2: MNHNS, SASEGT. Unmatched junction bases numbered 4, after V lost 7 bases and J lost 3 bases. The CDR3 region is CASTRDRYYGYTF. The CDR3 DNA follows: TGTGCCAGCACTAGGGACAGGTACTATGGCTACACCTTC.

The chain links TRBV7-9 to TRBJ2-5; a weak D match, TRBD1 (5 bases). Germline V lookup: CDR1 SEHNR, CDR2 FQNEAQ (reference sequence). This CDR3 spans 14 amino acids. The V and J ends lost 4 bases and 1 base respectively, with 10 bases between them. CDR3 bases: TGTGCCAGCAGCTCCAGACAGTCCCAAGAGACCCAGTACTTC. Amino acid sequence: CASSSRQSQETQYF.

The chain joins TRBV7-9 to TRBJ2-1, with D unclear. The CDR3 spans 15 residues. Trimming stripped 5 bases from V and 6 bases from J, with 17 bases between. Germline lookup yields CDR1 SEHNR and CDR2 FQNEAQ (reference sequence). The CDR3 is CASSPGGGEVNEQFF. The CDR3 region has the DNA TGTGCCAGCAGCCCCGGTGGCGGAGAGGTCAATGAGCAGTTCTTC.

This clonotype showed up just a few times. CDR3: CASSPGHLNQPQHF. In DNA, the CDR3 is TGTGCCAGCAGTCCCGGACACCTCAATCAGCCCCAGCATTTT. This sequence joins TRBV12-3 or TRBV12-4 and TRBJ1-5, with D perhaps matching TRBD1 (5 bases). This CDR3 contains 14 residues. With 5 bases removed from V and 3 bases from J, the gap between germline ends came to 11 bases.

The V gene is TRBV5-1, the J gene TRBJ1-2; 8 bases align to TRBD1. The J segment lost 9 bases and the V segment lost 3 bases, leaving 16 bases of the junction unmatched. CDR1 and CDR2 from the germline V gene are SGHRS and YFSETQ. This CDR3 is 16 amino acids long. The CDR3 loop is CASSSSPIDRGGSYTF. CDR3 coding DNA: TGCGCCAGCAGCTCCTCACCGATTGACAGGGGAGGGAGCTACACCTTC.

This clonotype has just a few counts. This sequence joins TRBV6-2 or TRBV6-3 and TRBJ2-7; D is tentatively TRBD1 or TRBD2 (5 bases each). The V end was cut by 6 bases, the J end by 5 bases, with 23 bases between. Germline-derived CDR1 and CDR2 are MNHEY and SVGEGT. This CDR3 is 16 amino acids long. This CDR3 reads CASSEPGGSSPHEQYF. The CDR3 DNA follows: TGTGCCAGCAGCGAACCTGGGGGATCTAGCCCTCACGAGCAGTACTTC.

This clonotype appeared once. The chain employs TRBV30 and TRBJ1-5; D not certain. CDR1 and CDR2 (germline): GTSNPN, SVGIG (reference sequence). Trimming removed 0 bases from V and 3 bases from J, with 9 bases in between. The length of the CDR3 is 14 residues. The CDR3 sequence is CAWSVLDFNQPQHF. The CDR3 DNA follows: TGTGCCTGGAGTGTACTAGATTTCAATCAGCCCCAGCATTTT.

A few counts support this clonotype. The V and J genes are TRBV7-9 and TRBJ2-7; possibly TRBD2 for D (7 bases). This CDR3 is 18 amino acids long. Germline V gives CDR1 SEHNR, CDR2 FQNEAQ (reference sequence). Trimming left V 5 bases short and J 0 bases short, with 23 bases between. DNA of the CDR3: TGTGCCAGCAGCCCAGATCGGGGGGCCCGCGGAAGCTCCTACGAGCAGTACTTC. Encoded protein: CASSPDRGARGSSYEQYF. Based on the CDR3 plus reference TRBV7-9 and TRBJ2-7, the full variable domain is DTGVSQNPRHKITKRGQNVTFRCDPISEHNRLYWYRQTLGQGPEFLTYFQNEAQLEKSRLLSDRFSAERPKGSFSTLEIQRTEQGDSAMYLCASSPDRGARGSSYEQYFGPGTRLTVT.

This clonotype was observed a few times. The rearrangement joins TRBV20-1 to TRBJ2-7; TRBD1 might be the D (5 bases). Trimming shortened V by 0 bases and J by 4 bases, and 13 bases separated the two germline ends. The CDR3 spans 14 residues. The germline CDR1 and CDR2 sequences are DFQATT and SNEGSKA (reference sequence). This chain's CDR3 is CSARDPAGNYEQYF. In DNA form, the CDR3 reads TGCAGTGCTAGAGATCCGGCAGGGAATTACGAGCAGTACTTC.

The table lists this clonotype with a few counts. The V gene is TRBV20-1, the J gene TRBJ2-1; 10 nucleotides align to TRBD1. V lost 0 bases, J lost 4 bases, and 9 bases stayed unmatched. This CDR3 is built from 17 residues. CDR1 DFQATT and CDR2 SNEGSKA come from the germline V gene (reference sequence). In DNA form, the CDR3 reads TGCAGTGCTAGAGAGCCGGGACAGGGGTTCAATTACAATGAGCAGTTCTTC. The encoded protein is CSAREPGQGFNYNEQFF.

This clonotype was seen a handful of times. The CDR3 bases are TGTGCCAGTAGGAGTGCTGGAAACACCATATATTTT. Protein: CASRSAGNTIYF. The gene calls are TRBV19 and TRBJ1-3; D unclear. In germline, CDR1 is LNHDA, CDR2 SQIVND (reference sequence). This CDR3 is 12 amino acids long. V was pared by 6 bases and J by 2 bases, with 5 bases between.